What follows are 10 T cell receptor beta chains derived from one specimen sequenced in a study of post-analysis software for immune sequencing data (dated by TCRdb to 2013 to 2016). No antigen is known for these receptors. The receptor library was made with PCR. The sequencer was an Illumina HiSeq 2500. To reduce PCR and sequencing biases, unique molecular identifiers were built into the TCR beta cDNA libraries. The public sequencing data were trimmed at Q25 with fastp and processed into clonotypes with MiXCR by TCRdb, which kept only in-frame beta chains. Each CDR3 protein appears once, grouped with its most common genes and DNA. The sample has fewer than 900,000 distinct CDR3 sequences on record, 46% of them singletons. The ten largest clones take up roughly 4.9% of the sample. Study-wide conclusions, independent of this receptor: Significantly higher frequencies in patients than in controls were found for roughly 5 TRBV segments, including TRBV5-6, TRBV5-1 and TRBV20-1.

Sequencing was carried out using blood. The origin of the receptors is a girl aged 5 to 17 with multiple sclerosis.

This clonotype showed up just a few times. V and J are TRBV7-6 and TRBJ2-1; weak D call: TRBD2 (6 bases). CDR3 length: 17 residues. Trimming took off 4 bases at V and 0 bases at J, with 16 bases between the two ends. Germline CDR1 is SGHVS and CDR2 is FNYEAQ. CDR3 in DNA: TGTGCCAGCAGCTCCGCCAAAGCGGGCAGCTCCTACAATGAGCAGTTCTTC. Translating it yields CASSSAKAGSSYNEQFF.

The V gene is TRBV5-1, the J gene TRBJ1-4; D remains unclear. The CDR3 is 15 amino acids. Germline loops: CDR1 SGHRS, CDR2 YFSETQ. V was trimmed by 4 bases and J by 6 bases, leaving 16 bases between them. The CDR3 is CASSPRASPDEKLFF. CDR3 DNA: TGCGCCAGCAGCCCGAGGGCCTCCCCAGATGAAAAACTGTTTTTT.

This clonotype was detected only a few times. J is TRBJ2-7 and V is TRBV7-8; D could derive from TRBD1 or TRBD2 (5 bases each). V lost 1 base to trimming and J lost 4 bases, with 14 bases between them. Germline V lookup: CDR1 SGHVS, CDR2 FQNEAQ. The CDR3 extends over 15 amino acids. The CDR3 DNA reads TGTGCCAGCAGCTTAGTCCCCGGGACGGTATACGAGCAGTACTTC. Translation gives CASSLVPGTVYEQYF.

The rearrangement joins TRBV12-2 to TRBJ2-5; the D call of TRBD2 is as the table states it, not checked on the DNA. The J call could be wrong; TRBJ2-7 is a better fit for the DNA end. TRBV12-2 constitutes a pseudogene. CDR3 length: 13 amino acids. For the CDR3, the DNA is TGTGCAAGTCGCTTGGGGGGGGACTACGAGCAGTACTTC. Translating gives CASRLGGDYEQYF.

The chain is built from TRBV20-1 and TRBJ1-2; 8 positions agree with TRBD1. The V gene end was trimmed by 6 bases and the J gene end by 7 bases; junction bases not matched to a gene: 7. Looked up from germline, CDR1 is DFQATT and CDR2 is SNEGSKA (reference sequence). CDR3 size: 12 residues. CDR3 amino acids: CSATGQGGGYTF. CDR3 bases: TGCAGTGCGACCGGACAGGGAGGTGGCTACACCTTC.

The rearrangement uses TRBV14 and TRBJ2-1; 8 bases are shared with TRBD2. Germline trimming cut 4 bases from V and 10 bases from J; bases unmatched to any gene: 9. The CDR3 totals 14 residues. Germline V gene sequence: CDR1 SGHDN, CDR2 FVKESK. CDR3 amino acids: CASSRGTSFYEQFF. The CDR3 bases are TGTGCCAGCAGCCGCGGGACTAGTTTCTACGAGCAGTTCTTC.

CDR3 region: CASSSQGRPETQYF. DNA for the CDR3: TGTGCCAGCAGCTCGCAGGGTCGCCCAGAGACCCAGTACTTC. The V and J genes are TRBV7-3 and TRBJ2-7; tentative D call: TRBD1 (5 bases). The end of the DNA aligns better with TRBJ2-5, so the J call may be wrong. Germline loops: CDR1 SGHTA, CDR2 FQGTGA. CDR3 size: 14 residues.

CDR3 in amino acids: CASSLEWEGEQYF. The CDR3, as DNA: TGTGCCAGCAGCTTAGAGTGGGAGGGCGAGCAGTACTTC. The chain uses TRBV7-6 and TRBJ2-7; 7 bases align to TRBD2. This CDR3 spans 13 amino acids. CDR1 and CDR2 from the germline V gene are SGHVS and FNYEAQ. Trimming took 1 base from V and 6 from J; bases not matched to a gene: 3.

This clonotype has more than one count but fewer than ten. The V gene is TRBV7-2, the J gene TRBJ2-7; TRBD2 aligns across 9 bases. The V gene end was trimmed by 7 bases and the J gene end by 0 bases; junction bases not matched to a gene: 4. From germline, CDR1 is SGHTA and CDR2 FQGNSA. The CDR3 has 14 amino acids. CDR3 DNA sequence: TGTGCCAGCATTTTTAGCGGGAGCTCCTACGAGCAGTACTTC. Its translation is CASIFSGSSYEQYF.

The CDR3 DNA reads as TGTGCCAGCAGCTTAGATGGGGTCTCCTACGAGCAGTACTTC. Translated, it gives CASSLDGVSYEQYF. The V and J genes are TRBV7-2 and TRBJ2-7; D unresolved. Germline assignment: CDR1 SGHTA and CDR2 FQGNSA. The V gene lost 1 base and the J gene lost 0 bases, with 7 bases spanning the gap. The CDR3 is 14 amino acids. The whole variable domain, remainder taken from reference TRBV7-2 and TRBJ2-7, is GAGVSQSPSNKVTEKGKDVELRCDPISGHTALYWYRQSLGQGLEFLIYFQGNSAPDKSGLPSDRFSAERTGGSVSTLTIQRTQQEDSAVYLCASSLDGVSYEQYFGPGTRLTVT.